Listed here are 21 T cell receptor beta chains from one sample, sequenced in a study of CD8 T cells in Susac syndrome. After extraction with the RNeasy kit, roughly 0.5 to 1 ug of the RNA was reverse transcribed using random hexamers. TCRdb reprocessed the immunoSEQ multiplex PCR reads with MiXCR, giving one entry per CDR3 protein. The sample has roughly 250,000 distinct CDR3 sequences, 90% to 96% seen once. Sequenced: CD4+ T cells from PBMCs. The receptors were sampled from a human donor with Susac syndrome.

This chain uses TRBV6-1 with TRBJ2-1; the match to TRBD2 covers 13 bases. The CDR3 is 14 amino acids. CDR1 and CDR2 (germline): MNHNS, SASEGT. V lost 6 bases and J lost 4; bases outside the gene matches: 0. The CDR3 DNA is TGTGCCAGCAGGACTAGCGGGAGGTACAATGAGCAGTTCTTC. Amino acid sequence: CASRTSGRYNEQFF.

The CDR3 region is CASSPSRGQETQYF. The CDR3 DNA follows: TGTGCCAGCAGCCCGAGCAGGGGGCAGGAGACCCAGTACTTC. This sequence joins TRBV7-9 and TRBJ2-5, with 8 nucleotides matching TRBD1. Germline V lookup: CDR1 SEHNR, CDR2 FQNEAQ (reference sequence). The J segment lost 5 bases and the V segment lost 5 bases, leaving 7 bases of the junction unmatched. This CDR3 has 14 residues.

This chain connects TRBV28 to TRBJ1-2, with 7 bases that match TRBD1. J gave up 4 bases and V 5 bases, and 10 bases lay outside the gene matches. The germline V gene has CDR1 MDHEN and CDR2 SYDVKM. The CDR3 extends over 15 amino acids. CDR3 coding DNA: TGTGCCAGCAGTCCCCAGGGGGGTTCTCTCTATGGCTACACCTTC. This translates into CASSPQGGSLYGYTF.

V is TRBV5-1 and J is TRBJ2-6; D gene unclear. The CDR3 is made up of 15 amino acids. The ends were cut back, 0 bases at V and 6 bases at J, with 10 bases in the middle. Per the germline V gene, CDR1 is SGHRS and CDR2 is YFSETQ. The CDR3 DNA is TGCGCCAGCAGCTTGGGACCGACTGAGGCCAACGTCCTGACTTTC. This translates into CASSLGPTEANVLTF.

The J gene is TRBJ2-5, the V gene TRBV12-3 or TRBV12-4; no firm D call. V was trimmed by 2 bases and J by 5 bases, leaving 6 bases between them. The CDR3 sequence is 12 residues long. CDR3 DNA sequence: TGTGCCAGCAGTTTACATCCTGAGACCCAGTACTTC. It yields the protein CASSLHPETQYF.

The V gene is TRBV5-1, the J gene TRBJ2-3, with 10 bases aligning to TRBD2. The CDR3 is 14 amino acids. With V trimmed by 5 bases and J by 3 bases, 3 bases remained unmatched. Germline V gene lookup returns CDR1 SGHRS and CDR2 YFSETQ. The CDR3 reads CASRLAGTTDTQYF. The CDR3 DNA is TGCGCCAGCAGACTAGCGGGGACAACAGATACGCAGTATTTT.

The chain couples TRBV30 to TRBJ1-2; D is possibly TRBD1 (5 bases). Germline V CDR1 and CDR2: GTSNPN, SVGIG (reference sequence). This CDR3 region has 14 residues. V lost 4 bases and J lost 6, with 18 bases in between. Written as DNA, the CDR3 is TGTGCCTGGACCCGACGGTGGAGGGGCGATGGCTACACCTTC. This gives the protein CAWTRRWRGDGYTF.

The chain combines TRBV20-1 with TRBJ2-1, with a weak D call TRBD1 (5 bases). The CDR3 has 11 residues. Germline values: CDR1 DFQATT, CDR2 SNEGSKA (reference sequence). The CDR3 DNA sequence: TGCAGCTGGGGCTCGTACAATGAGCAGTTCTTC. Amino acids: CSWGSYNEQFF.

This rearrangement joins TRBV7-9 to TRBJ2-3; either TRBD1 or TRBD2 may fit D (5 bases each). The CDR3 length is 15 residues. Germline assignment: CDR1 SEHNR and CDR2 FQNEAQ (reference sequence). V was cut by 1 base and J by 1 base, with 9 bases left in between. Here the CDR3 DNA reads TGTGCCAGCAGCTTAGTGCAGGGACGCACAGATACGCAGTATTTT. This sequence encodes CASSLVQGRTDTQYF.

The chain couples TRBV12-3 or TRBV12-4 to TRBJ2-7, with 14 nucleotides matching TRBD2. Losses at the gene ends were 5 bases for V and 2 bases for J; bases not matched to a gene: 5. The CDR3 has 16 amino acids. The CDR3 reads CASSIGTSGGTYEQYF. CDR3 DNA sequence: TGTGCCAGCAGTATCGGGACTAGCGGGGGAACCTACGAGCAGTACTTC.

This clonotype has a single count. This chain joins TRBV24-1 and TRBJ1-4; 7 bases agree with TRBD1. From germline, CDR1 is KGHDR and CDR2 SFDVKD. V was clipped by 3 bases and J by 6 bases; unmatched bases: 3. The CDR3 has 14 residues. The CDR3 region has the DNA TGTGCCACCAGTGATCCTGGGACAGATGAAAAACTGTTTTTT. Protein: CATSDPGTDEKLFF.

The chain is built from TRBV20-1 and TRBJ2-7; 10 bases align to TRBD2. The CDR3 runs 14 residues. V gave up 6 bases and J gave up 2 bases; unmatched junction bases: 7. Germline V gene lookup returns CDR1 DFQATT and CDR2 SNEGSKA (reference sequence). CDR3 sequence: CSAWTSGGAYEQYF. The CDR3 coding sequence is TGCAGTGCATGGACTAGCGGAGGTGCCTACGAGCAGTACTTC.

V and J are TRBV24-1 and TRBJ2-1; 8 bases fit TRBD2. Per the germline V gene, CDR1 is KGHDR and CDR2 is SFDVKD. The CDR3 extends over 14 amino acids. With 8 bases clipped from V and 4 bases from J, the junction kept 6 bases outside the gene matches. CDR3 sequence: CATTSGSSYNEQFF. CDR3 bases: TGTGCCACCACGAGCGGGAGTTCGTACAATGAGCAGTTCTTC.

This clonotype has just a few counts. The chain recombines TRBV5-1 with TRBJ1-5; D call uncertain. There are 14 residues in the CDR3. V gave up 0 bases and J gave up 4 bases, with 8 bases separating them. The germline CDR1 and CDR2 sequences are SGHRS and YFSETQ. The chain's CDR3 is CASSLGDGNQPQHF. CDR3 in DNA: TGCGCCAGCAGCTTGGGCGATGGTAATCAGCCCCAGCATTTT. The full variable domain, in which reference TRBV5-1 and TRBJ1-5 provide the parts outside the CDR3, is KAGVTQTPRYLIKTRGQQVTLSCSPISGHRSVSWYQQTPGQGLQFLFEYFSETQRNKGNFPGRFSGRQFSNSRSEMNVSTLELGDSALYLCASSLGDGNQPQHFGDGTRLSIL.

The CDR3 region is CASSQDRGRTEAFF. Written as DNA, the CDR3 is TGTGCCAGCAGCCAAGACCGGGGTCGCACTGAAGCTTTCTTT. V and J are TRBV14 and TRBJ1-1; unclear D gene. Germline values: CDR1 SGHDN, CDR2 FVKESK. This CDR3 is 14 amino acids long. V dropped 0 bases and J dropped 4 bases, with 9 bases sitting between them.

CDR3 region: CASSLERSADGKLFF. The CDR3, as DNA: TGCGCCAGCAGCTTGGAAAGGTCAGCTGACGGGAAACTGTTTTTT. The chain combines TRBV5-1 with TRBJ1-4; D ambiguous. The CDR3 is 15 amino acids. V shed 0 bases and J shed 11 bases, with 17 bases lying between them. Looked up from germline, CDR1 is SGHRS and CDR2 is YFSETQ.

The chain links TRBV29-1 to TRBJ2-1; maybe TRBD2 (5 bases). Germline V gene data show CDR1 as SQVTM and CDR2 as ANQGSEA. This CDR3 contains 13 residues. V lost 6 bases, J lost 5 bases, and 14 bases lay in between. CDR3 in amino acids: CSVDYPLHNEQFF. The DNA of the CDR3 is TGCAGCGTCGACTACCCTCTTCACAATGAGCAGTTCTTC.

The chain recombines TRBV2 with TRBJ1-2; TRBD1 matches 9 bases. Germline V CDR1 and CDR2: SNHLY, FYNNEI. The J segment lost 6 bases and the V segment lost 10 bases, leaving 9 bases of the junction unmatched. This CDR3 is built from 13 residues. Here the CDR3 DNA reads TGTGCCAACGACCGGGACAGGGCCCATGGCTACACCTTC. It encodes CANDRDRAHGYTF.

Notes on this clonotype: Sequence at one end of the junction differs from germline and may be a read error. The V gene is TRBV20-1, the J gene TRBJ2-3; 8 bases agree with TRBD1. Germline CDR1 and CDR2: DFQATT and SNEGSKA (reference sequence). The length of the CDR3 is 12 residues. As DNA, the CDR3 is TGTAGCCTTGACAGGGGTACAGATACGCAGTATTTT. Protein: CSLDRGTDTQYF.

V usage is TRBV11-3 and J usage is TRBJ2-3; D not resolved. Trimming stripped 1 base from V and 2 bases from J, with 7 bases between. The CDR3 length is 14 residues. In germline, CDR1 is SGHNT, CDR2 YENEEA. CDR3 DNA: TGTGCCAGCAGCTTAGGAGCGACCACAGATACGCAGTATTTT. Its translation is CASSLGATTDTQYF.

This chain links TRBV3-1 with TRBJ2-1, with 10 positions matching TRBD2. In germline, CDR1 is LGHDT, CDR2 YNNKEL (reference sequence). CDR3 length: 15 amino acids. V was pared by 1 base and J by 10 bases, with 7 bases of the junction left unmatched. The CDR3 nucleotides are TGTGCCAGCAGCCAAGCCCCTAGCGGGAGTGGAGAGCAGTTCTTC. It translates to CASSQAPSGSGEQFF.